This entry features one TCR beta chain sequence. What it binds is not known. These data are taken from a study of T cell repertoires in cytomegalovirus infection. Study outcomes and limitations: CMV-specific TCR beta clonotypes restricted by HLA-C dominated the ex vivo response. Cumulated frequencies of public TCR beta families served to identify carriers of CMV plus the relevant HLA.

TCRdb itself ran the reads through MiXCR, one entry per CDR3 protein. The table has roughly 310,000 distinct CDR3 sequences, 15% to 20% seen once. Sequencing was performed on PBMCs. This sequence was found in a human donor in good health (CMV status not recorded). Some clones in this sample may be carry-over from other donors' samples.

The CDR3 region has the DNA TGTGCCAGCAGCTTAGCGGGTTTGAGGGGGTCCTATAATTCACCCCTCCACTTT. Translation: CASSLAGLRGSYNSPLHF. The chain is built from TRBV7-2 and TRBJ1-6; a possible D gene is TRBD1 (6 bases). This CDR3 has 18 residues. The V end was cut by 0 bases, the J end by 1 base, with 13 bases between. The germline CDR1 and CDR2 sequences are SGHTA and FQGNSA.